This T cell receptor beta chain was sequenced in a study of cytomegalovirus exposure and HLA in healthy donors. General observations from the study: Cytomegalovirus association was assigned to under 200 TCR beta chains.

It was with 60 Vbeta and 13 Jbeta primers that the PCR ran. TCRdb keeps only in-frame clones here, not all; method: immunoSEQ multiplex PCR. The sample shows approximately 120,000 clones, about 76% of them seen only once. This CDR3 contains 15 residues. The germline gives CDR1 SGDLS, CDR2 YYNGEE. The V end was cut by 4 bases, the J end by 2 bases, with 15 bases between. Concerning this clone itself: Its antigen remains unknown. This CDR3 is also generated by other DNA sequences in the sample.

This clonotype was sampled from a man aged 35 to 55 in good health and CMV-seronegative. The chain uses TRBV9 and TRBJ1-1; D uncertain. The sequenced sample was PBMCs. DNA for the CDR3: TGTGCCAGCAGCCACCTCCGGGGTACTAACACTGAAGCTTTCTTT. It encodes CASSHLRGTNTEAFF. Variable domain in full (rest from reference TRBV9 and TRBJ1-1): DSGVTQTPKHLITATGQRVTLRCSPRSGDLSVYWYQQSLDQGLQFLIQYYNGEERAKGNILERFSAQQFPDLHSELNLSSLELGDSALYFCASSHLRGTNTEAFFGQGTRLTVV.